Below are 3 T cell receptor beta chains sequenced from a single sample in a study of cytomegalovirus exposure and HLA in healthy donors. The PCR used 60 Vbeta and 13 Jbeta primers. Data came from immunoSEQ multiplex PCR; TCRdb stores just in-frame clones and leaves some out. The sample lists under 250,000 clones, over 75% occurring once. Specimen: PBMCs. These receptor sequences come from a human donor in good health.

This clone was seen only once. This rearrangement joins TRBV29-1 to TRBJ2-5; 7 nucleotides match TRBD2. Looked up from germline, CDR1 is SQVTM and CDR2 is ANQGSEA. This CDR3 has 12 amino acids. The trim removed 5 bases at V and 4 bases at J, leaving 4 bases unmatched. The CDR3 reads CSVWGGGETQYF. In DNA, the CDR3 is TGCAGCGTTTGGGGGGGAGGAGAGACCCAGTACTTC.

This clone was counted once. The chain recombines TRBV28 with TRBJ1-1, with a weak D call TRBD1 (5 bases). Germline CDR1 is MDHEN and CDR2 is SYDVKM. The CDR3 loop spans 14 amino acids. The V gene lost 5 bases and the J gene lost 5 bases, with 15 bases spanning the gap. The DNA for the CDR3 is TGTGCCAGCAGTCCCCCCCTCGGGGGGACTGAAGCTTTCTTT. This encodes CASSPPLGGTEAFF. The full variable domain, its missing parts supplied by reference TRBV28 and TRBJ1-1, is DVKVTQSSRYLVKRTGEKVFLECVQDMDHENMFWYRQDPGLGLRLIYFSYDVKMKEKGDIPEGYSVSREKKERFSLILESASTNQTSMYLCASSPPLGGTEAFFGQGTRLTVV.

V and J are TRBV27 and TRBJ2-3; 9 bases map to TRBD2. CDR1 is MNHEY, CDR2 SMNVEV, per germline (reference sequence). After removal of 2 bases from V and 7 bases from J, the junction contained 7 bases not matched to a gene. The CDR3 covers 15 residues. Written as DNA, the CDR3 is TGTGCCAGCAGTTTAATGGCGGGAGGGCCTAATACGCAGTATTTT. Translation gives CASSLMAGGPNTQYF.